Listed below are T cell receptor beta chains from one sample, sequenced in a study of identical twins. TCRdb itself ran the 5' RACE reads through MiXCR, one entry per CDR3 protein. Of about 900,000 distinct CDR3 sequences in the sample, about 12% were seen once. Separately, the same data were catalogued under a study of yellow fever vaccine responses in identical twins.

Sequenced material: PBMCs. These TCRs come from a woman aged 18-29 years in good health. CDR3s include the opening cysteine and the closing phenylalanine or tryptophan. Each record gives: J gene, V gene, CDR3 protein.

J gene: TRBJ2-7
V gene: TRBV11-2
CDR3 protein: CASSSWDADVSEQYF

J gene: TRBJ2-1
V gene: TRBV2
CDR3 protein: CASRRTSGIDGNEQFF

J gene: TRBJ2-7
V gene: TRBV28
CDR3 protein: CASSLPPGAGSDEQYF

J gene: TRBJ1-1
V gene: TRBV12-3/TRBV12-4
CDR3 protein: CASSLLTGTEAFF

J gene: TRBJ2-1
V gene: TRBV27
CDR3 protein: CASSLAGTTPNNEQFF

J gene: TRBJ2-1
V gene: TRBV20-1
CDR3 protein: CSARIGRQGTYNEQFF

J gene: TRBJ2-5
V gene: TRBV27
CDR3 protein: CASSPHGAGLQETQYF

J gene: TRBJ2-7
V gene: TRBV2
CDR3 protein: CASMDGASGSYEQYF

J gene: TRBJ2-3
V gene: TRBV12-3/TRBV12-4
CDR3 protein: CASTRPLDTQYF

J gene: TRBJ2-5
V gene: TRBV24-1
CDR3 protein: CATSTGTGLWETQYF

J gene: TRBJ1-4
V gene: TRBV7-9
CDR3 protein: CASSPRTAATNEKLFF

J gene: TRBJ2-4
V gene: TRBV2
CDR3 protein: CASSEQGWENIQYF

J gene: TRBJ1-4
V gene: TRBV28
CDR3 protein: CASSPPRNFLGVTNEKLFF

J gene: TRBJ2-7
V gene: TRBV2
CDR3 protein: CASSEAGPPYEQYF

J gene: TRBJ2-5
V gene: TRBV6-2/TRBV6-3
CDR3 protein: CASSHPLTSGGSTQYF

J gene: TRBJ1-1
V gene: TRBV20-1
CDR3 protein: CSASLVIETEAFF

J gene: TRBJ1-1
V gene: TRBV12-3/TRBV12-4
CDR3 protein: CASSPWAAEAFF

J gene: TRBJ2-1
V gene: TRBV24-1
CDR3 protein: CATTSSGGKNEQFF

J gene: TRBJ2-5
V gene: TRBV15
CDR3 protein: CATSRELAEQETQYF

J gene: TRBJ2-1
V gene: TRBV6-2/TRBV6-3
CDR3 protein: CASSLAGGRDEQFF

J gene: TRBJ2-1
V gene: TRBV13
CDR3 protein: CASSLRQGLGEQFF

J gene: TRBJ2-7
V gene: TRBV7-2
CDR3 protein: CASSLYPAYEQYF

J gene: TRBJ2-5
V gene: TRBV6-5
CDR3 protein: CASSYTQTGVEGETQYF

J gene: TRBJ2-2
V gene: TRBV2
CDR3 protein: CASSGAGPTGELFF

J gene: TRBJ2-5
V gene: TRBV5-6
CDR3 protein: CASSGRTSGFFQETQYF

J gene: TRBJ2-1
V gene: TRBV29-1
CDR3 protein: CSVGTTGQYNNEQFF

J gene: TRBJ2-2
V gene: TRBV5-1
CDR3 protein: CASRDLGVTGELFF

J gene: TRBJ2-3
V gene: TRBV10-3
CDR3 protein: CAISERGLAAGGSTDTQYF

J gene: TRBJ2-4
V gene: TRBV2
CDR3 protein: CASRPDENIQYF

J gene: TRBJ2-4
V gene: TRBV12-3/TRBV12-4
CDR3 protein: CASSAGSSNIQYF

J gene: TRBJ2-7
V gene: TRBV27
CDR3 protein: CASSPRDGRLFEQYF

J gene: TRBJ2-1
V gene: TRBV10-3
CDR3 protein: CAISESISSVDEQFF

J gene: TRBJ2-2
V gene: TRBV28
CDR3 protein: CASSLVMNGPNTGELFF

J gene: TRBJ1-1
V gene: TRBV12-3/TRBV12-4
CDR3 protein: CASSLRGVPTEAFF

J gene: TRBJ1-1
V gene: TRBV19
CDR3 protein: CASSMGRNTEAFF

J gene: TRBJ2-1
V gene: TRBV29-1
CDR3 protein: CSVAGTSGRGNNEQFF

J gene: TRBJ2-7
V gene: TRBV20-1
CDR3 protein: CSARPGQGAVEQYF

J gene: TRBJ2-3
V gene: TRBV5-1
CDR3 protein: CASGKGIDTQYF

J gene: TRBJ2-6
V gene: TRBV20-1
CDR3 protein: CSALDSNSGANVLTF

J gene: TRBJ2-1
V gene: TRBV3-1
CDR3 protein: CASSPLRLAGGRNEQFF

J gene: TRBJ2-1
V gene: TRBV20-1
CDR3 protein: CSARATSGVYEQFF

J gene: TRBJ1-1
V gene: TRBV28
CDR3 protein: CASGTDTEAFF

J gene: TRBJ2-1
V gene: TRBV28
CDR3 protein: CASSWDVTGGEQFF

J gene: TRBJ2-3
V gene: TRBV28
CDR3 protein: CATQGGPRGDTQYF

J gene: TRBJ2-5
V gene: TRBV29-1
CDR3 protein: CSVEGLRETQYF

J gene: TRBJ2-1
V gene: TRBV19
CDR3 protein: CASRSTGKVSDVNNEQFF

J gene: TRBJ2-3
V gene: TRBV7-9
CDR3 protein: CASRHPWSTDTQYF

J gene: TRBJ2-5
V gene: TRBV28
CDR3 protein: CASSRGLAGVGETQYF

J gene: TRBJ1-1
V gene: TRBV24-1
CDR3 protein: CATRGDVNTEAFF

J gene: TRBJ1-1
V gene: TRBV15
CDR3 protein: CATLEDRGTEAFF

J gene: TRBJ2-2
V gene: TRBV6-1
CDR3 protein: CASTPYQSGELFF

J gene: TRBJ2-5
V gene: TRBV6-6
CDR3 protein: CASSSPPLTASGGLQETQYF

J gene: TRBJ2-5
V gene: TRBV12-3/TRBV12-4
CDR3 protein: CASSPNAAGRETQYF

J gene: TRBJ2-7
V gene: TRBV4-2
CDR3 protein: CASSPPLAEGGYEQYF

J gene: TRBJ1-1
V gene: TRBV7-9
CDR3 protein: CASSRTLLDTEAFF

J gene: TRBJ1-2
V gene: TRBV19
CDR3 protein: CASSRTGSLANYGYTF

J gene: TRBJ1-5
V gene: TRBV10-3
CDR3 protein: CATRQGLGPQHF

J gene: TRBJ2-3
V gene: TRBV5-1
CDR3 protein: CASSSGTGGAGTDTQYF

J gene: TRBJ2-3
V gene: TRBV24-1
CDR3 protein: CATSRASGSTDTQYF

J gene: TRBJ1-1
V gene: TRBV6-5
CDR3 protein: CASSYSGTWDTEAFF